This T cell receptor (beta chain) originates from a study of blood T cell repertoires in COVID-19. The CDR3 sequence is 13 residues long. Trimming left V 4 bases short and J 4 bases short, with 10 bases between. Original analysis: Scientists estimated how many nucleated cells there were by amplifying reference gene primers. Libraries were prepared by immunoSEQ multiplex PCR; TCRdb keeps only in-frame clonotypes and omits some of them. The DNA was the basis for D and trimming; V, J and clone size are from that table. In the table there are fewer than 500,000 clones, nearly 90% of which are singletons.

Sequencing input: PBMCs or T cells enriched from blood (not recorded which). This rearrangement joins TRBV12-3 or TRBV12-4 to TRBJ1-2; D gene uncertain. The TCR was taken from a woman between 18 and 29 years old with acute COVID-19. CDR3 coding DNA: TGTGCCAGCAGTTCGAACAGCTTCTATGGCTACACCTTC. Its protein is CASSSNSFYGYTF.